The rows below give T cell receptor beta chains drawn from one sample of a study of cytotoxic CD8 clonotypes in ibrutinib-treated CLL. The table came from immunoSEQ multiplex PCR; TCRdb's copy has only in-frame clones and leaves some out. The repertoire has 12,000 or so clones, approximately 81% of them found once; the top ten carry 15% to 20%. Sequences were derived from PBMCs, sampled at disease progression, from a patient treated with ibrutinib. The receptors come from a human donor with chronic lymphocytic leukemia. The CDR3 runs from the conserved cysteine through the conserved F or W. The order of the fields is clone size, D gene, J gene, V gene, CDR3 DNA, CDR3 protein. D genes are given only for firm matches. A clone size is listed for some rows: how often the clone was seen (once, few, many), or a class if it is expanded.

clone_size: .; d_call: .; j_call: TRBJ1-2; v_call: TRBV5-5; cdr3_nt: TGTGCCAGCACAGGGGCGGGGGGCTACACCTTC; cdr3_aa: CASTGAGGYTF
clone_size: .; d_call: .; j_call: TRBJ2-5; v_call: TRBV2; cdr3_nt: TGTGCCAGCAGCCCCACAGGGTTCCCCGAGACCCAGTACTTC; cdr3_aa: CASSPTGFPETQYF
clone_size: .; d_call: TRBD1; j_call: TRBJ1-1; v_call: TRBV6-6; cdr3_nt: TGTGCCAGCAGTAACCCGACAGGGGGCCCGAACACTGAAGCTTTCTTT; cdr3_aa: CASSNPTGGPNTEAFF
clone_size: .; d_call: TRBD2; j_call: TRBJ2-5; v_call: TRBV30; cdr3_nt: TGTGCCTGGAGCCCGGGACTAGCGATAGAGACCCAGTACTTC; cdr3_aa: CAWSPGLAIETQYF
clone_size: .; d_call: .; j_call: TRBJ1-2; v_call: TRBV29-1; cdr3_nt: TGCAGCGTTTATTTGGGGGCCGGAAGAGAGAACTATGGCTACACCTTC; cdr3_aa: CSVYLGAGRENYGYTF
clone_size: .; d_call: .; j_call: TRBJ1-4; v_call: TRBV14; cdr3_nt: TGTGCCAGCAGCCTCCTCCTTGGAACTAATGAAAAACTGTTTTTT; cdr3_aa: CASSLLLGTNEKLFF
clone_size: .; d_call: TRBD2; j_call: TRBJ2-5; v_call: TRBV14; cdr3_nt: TGTGCCAGCAGCCAAGATAATGGCGGGGGTCGCCAAGAGACCCAGTACTTC; cdr3_aa: CASSQDNGGGRQETQYF
clone_size: .; d_call: TRBD1; j_call: TRBJ1-1; v_call: TRBV28; cdr3_nt: TGTGCCAGCCTATCCGGACAGGGAAGTACTGAAGCTTTCTTT; cdr3_aa: CASLSGQGSTEAFF
clone_size: .; d_call: TRBD2; j_call: TRBJ2-7; v_call: TRBV7-2; cdr3_nt: TGTGCCAGCAGCCCCGGGACTAGCGGGAACTACGAGCAGTACTTC; cdr3_aa: CASSPGTSGNYEQYF
clone_size: .; d_call: .; j_call: TRBJ1-5; v_call: TRBV4-2; cdr3_nt: TGTGCCAGCAGACAGTGGGCACTTTCTAGCAATCAGCCCCAGCATTTT; cdr3_aa: CASRQWALSSNQPQHF
clone_size: .; d_call: TRBD1; j_call: TRBJ2-4; v_call: TRBV19; cdr3_nt: TGTGCCAGTAGCCTGAGGTTAGGGGGCTCGGCCAAAAACATTCAGTACTTC; cdr3_aa: CASSLRLGGSAKNIQYF
clone_size: .; d_call: .; j_call: TRBJ2-1; v_call: TRBV7-3; cdr3_nt: TGTGCCAGCAGCCTTCGGAGACGGGGGCTATCCTACAATGAGCAGTTCTTC; cdr3_aa: CASSLRRRGLSYNEQFF
clone_size: .; d_call: .; j_call: TRBJ2-7; v_call: TRBV21-1; cdr3_nt: TGTGCCAGCCTTAGCCTCGCCGAGCAGTACTTC; cdr3_aa: CASLSLAEQYF
clone_size: once; d_call: .; j_call: TRBJ1-6; v_call: TRBV5-1; cdr3_nt: TGCGCCAGCAGCCCCGGAGGGGTATCCCTCCACTTT; cdr3_aa: CASSPGGVSLHF
clone_size: .; d_call: .; j_call: TRBJ1-5; v_call: TRBV7-6; cdr3_nt: TGTGCCAGCAGCTCCCTAGAGCGTCAGCCCCAGCATTTT; cdr3_aa: CASSSLERQPQHF
clone_size: .; d_call: .; j_call: TRBJ1-1; v_call: TRBV7-8; cdr3_nt: TGTGCCAGCAGCTTAGGGACCCAGAGATACGATGGTTTCTTT; cdr3_aa: CASSLGTQRYDGFF
clone_size: .; d_call: .; j_call: TRBJ2-4; v_call: TRBV6-5; cdr3_nt: TGTGCCAGCAGTTACTCGCAAATAGCCAAAAACATTCAGTACTTC; cdr3_aa: CASSYSQIAKNIQYF
clone_size: .; d_call: .; j_call: TRBJ1-5; v_call: TRBV30; cdr3_nt: TGTGCCTGGAGCAGGTGGGGTCAGCCCCAGCATTTT; cdr3_aa: CAWSRWGQPQHF
clone_size: .; d_call: .; j_call: TRBJ1-2; v_call: TRBV5-4; cdr3_nt: TGTGCCAGCAGCTTATCCCCACGGGGATCCTATGGCTACACCTTC; cdr3_aa: CASSLSPRGSYGYTF
clone_size: .; d_call: .; j_call: TRBJ2-2; v_call: TRBV5-1; cdr3_nt: TGCGCCAGCAGCTTATTAGCCGGGGAGCTGTTTTTT; cdr3_aa: CASSLLAGELFF
clone_size: .; d_call: .; j_call: TRBJ1-1; v_call: TRBV19; cdr3_nt: TGTGCCAGTAGTTCAGCGCAGGCCCCTCGTGCTTTCTTT; cdr3_aa: CASSSAQAPRAFF
clone_size: few; d_call: TRBD1; j_call: TRBJ2-7; v_call: TRBV2; cdr3_nt: TGTGCCAGCAGCCTACAGGGGAGCGAGCAGTACTTC; cdr3_aa: CASSLQGSEQYF